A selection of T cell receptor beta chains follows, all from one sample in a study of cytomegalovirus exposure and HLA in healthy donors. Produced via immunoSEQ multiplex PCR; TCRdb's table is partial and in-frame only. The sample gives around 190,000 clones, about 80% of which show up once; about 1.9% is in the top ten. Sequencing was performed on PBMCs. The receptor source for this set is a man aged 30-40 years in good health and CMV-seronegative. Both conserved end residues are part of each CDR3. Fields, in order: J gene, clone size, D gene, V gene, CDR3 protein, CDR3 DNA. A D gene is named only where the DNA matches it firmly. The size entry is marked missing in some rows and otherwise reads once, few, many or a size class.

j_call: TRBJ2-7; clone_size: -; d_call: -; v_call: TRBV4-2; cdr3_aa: CASSPEGGYEQYF; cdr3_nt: TGTGCCAGCAGCCCCGAGGGTGGCTACGAGCAGTACTTC
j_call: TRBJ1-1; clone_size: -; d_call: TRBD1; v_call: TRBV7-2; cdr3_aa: CASSLDRGRFTEAFF; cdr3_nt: TGTGCCAGCAGCTTAGACAGGGGAAGGTTCACTGAAGCTTTCTTT
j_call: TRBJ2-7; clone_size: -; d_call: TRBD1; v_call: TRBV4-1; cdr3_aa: CASSQEYAGGYEQYF; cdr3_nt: TGCGCCAGCAGCCAAGAGTATGCAGGGGGCTACGAGCAGTACTTC
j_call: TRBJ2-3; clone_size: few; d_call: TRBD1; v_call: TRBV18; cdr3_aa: CASSPDNRGVTDTQYF; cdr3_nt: TGTGCCAGCTCACCAGACAACAGGGGCGTCACAGATACGCAGTATTTT
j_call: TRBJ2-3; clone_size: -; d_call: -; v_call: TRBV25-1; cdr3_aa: CASSEVSAASTDTQYF; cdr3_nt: TGTGCCAGCAGTGAAGTTTCGGCGGCTAGCACAGATACGCAGTATTTT
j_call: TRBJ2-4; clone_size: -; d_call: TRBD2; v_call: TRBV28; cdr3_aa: CASSTGTSGGKNIQYF; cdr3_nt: TGTGCCAGCAGTACCGGGACTAGCGGGGGGAAAAACATTCAGTACTTC
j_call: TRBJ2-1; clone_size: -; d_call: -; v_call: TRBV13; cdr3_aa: CASSGQRGEQFF; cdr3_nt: TGTGCCAGCAGCGGGCAAAGGGGTGAGCAGTTCTTC
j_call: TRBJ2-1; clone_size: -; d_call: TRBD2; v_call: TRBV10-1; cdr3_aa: CASSPSGRAAYNEQFF; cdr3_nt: TGCGCCAGCAGCCCTAGCGGGAGGGCCGCCTACAATGAGCAGTTCTTC
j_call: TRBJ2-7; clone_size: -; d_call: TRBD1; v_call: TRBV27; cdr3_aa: CASSLFRQGYEQYF; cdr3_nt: TGTGCCAGCAGTTTATTCAGACAGGGCTACGAGCAGTACTTC
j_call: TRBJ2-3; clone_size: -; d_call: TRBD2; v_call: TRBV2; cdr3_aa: CASGRGLAASTDTQYF; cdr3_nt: TGTGCCAGCGGGAGGGGACTAGCGGCGAGCACAGATACGCAGTATTTT
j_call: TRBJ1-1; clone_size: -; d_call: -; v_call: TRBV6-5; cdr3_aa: CASTFPGSLRAFF; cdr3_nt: TGTGCCAGCACTTTCCCCGGGAGCCTGAGGGCTTTCTTT
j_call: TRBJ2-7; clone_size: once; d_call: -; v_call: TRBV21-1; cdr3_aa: CASSNGTGISYEQYF; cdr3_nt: TGTGCCAGCAGCAATGGGACAGGGATCTCCTACGAGCAGTACTTC
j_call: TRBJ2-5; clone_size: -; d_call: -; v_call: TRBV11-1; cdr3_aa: CASSPSLQETQYF; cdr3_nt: TGTGCCAGCAGCCCCTCCCTCCAAGAGACCCAGTACTTC
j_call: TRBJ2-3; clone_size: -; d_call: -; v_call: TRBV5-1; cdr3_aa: CASSLNRVGRTDTQYF; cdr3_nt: TGCGCCAGCAGCTTGAACAGGGTGGGACGGACAGATACGCAGTATTTT
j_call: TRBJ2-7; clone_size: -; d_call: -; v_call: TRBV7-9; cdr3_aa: CASSSGLSAVHEQYF; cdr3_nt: TGTGCCAGCAGCTCGGGACTGTCCGCGGTCCACGAGCAGTACTTC
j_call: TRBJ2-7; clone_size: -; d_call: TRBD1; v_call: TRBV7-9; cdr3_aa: CASSLATGTANEQYF; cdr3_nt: TGTGCCAGCAGCTTAGCGACTGGGACAGCCAACGAGCAGTACTTC
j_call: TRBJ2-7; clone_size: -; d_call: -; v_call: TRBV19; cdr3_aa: CASSIDVNRDEQYF; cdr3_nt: TGTGCCAGTAGTATAGACGTGAACAGGGACGAGCAGTACTTC
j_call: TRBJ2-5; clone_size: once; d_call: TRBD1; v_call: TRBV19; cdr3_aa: CASSRHDRAGAETQYF; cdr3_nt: TGTGCCAGTAGTAGACACGACAGGGCAGGAGCAGAGACCCAGTACTTC
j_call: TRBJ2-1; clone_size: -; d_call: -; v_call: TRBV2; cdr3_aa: CASSPSDLKTHEQFF; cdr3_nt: TGTGCCAGCAGCCCTAGCGATCTTAAAACTCATGAGCAGTTCTTC
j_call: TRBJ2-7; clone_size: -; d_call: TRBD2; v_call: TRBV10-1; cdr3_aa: CASSEASGAYEQYF; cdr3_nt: TGCGCCAGCAGTGAAGCAAGCGGGGCCTACGAGCAGTACTTC
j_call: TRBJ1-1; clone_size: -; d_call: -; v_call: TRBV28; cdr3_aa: CASSSLTGMNTEAFF; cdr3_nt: TGTGCCAGCAGTAGCCTCACAGGGATGAACACTGAAGCTTTCTTT
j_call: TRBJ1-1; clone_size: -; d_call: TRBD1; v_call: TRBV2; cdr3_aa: CASSATIDRGRASSGPEAFF; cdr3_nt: TGTGCCAGCAGTGCAACCATTGACAGGGGGCGCGCGTCATCGGGGCCTGAAGCTTTCTTT
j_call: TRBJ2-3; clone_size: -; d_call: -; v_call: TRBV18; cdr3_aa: CASSFGLYPDTQYF; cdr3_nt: TGTGCCAGCTCCTTTGGCCTGTATCCAGATACGCAGTATTTT